These 15 T cell receptor beta chains share one sample of origin, sequenced in a study of blood T cell repertoires in COVID-19 (dated by TCRdb to the early 2020s). Preparation of the library involved the immunoSEQ multiplex PCR assay. As stored in TCRdb, this immuneACCESS dataset retains in-frame rearrangements with V and J assigned. A fraction of the clones does not appear; measured against another copy, unresolved V genes explain less than half of the discrepancy, and the remainder lacks a known reason. The sample table contains about 180,000 clones; only one count was recorded for approximately 81% of them. The top ten clones comprise approximately 18% of the sample. What was sequenced was peripheral blood. All receptors derive from a person aged 65 to 79 with COVID-19, enrolled during active disease.

The rearrangement links TRBV7-3 to TRBJ2-7; tentative D call: TRBD2 (6 bases). The ends were cut back, 5 bases at V and 4 bases at J, with 18 bases in the middle. The CDR3 totals 15 residues. Germline CDR1 is SGHTA and CDR2 is FQGTGA. In nucleotides, the CDR3 is TGTGCCAGCAGCCCCGGCCCGCGGCGGGAATACGAGCAGTACTTC. Amino acid sequence: CASSPGPRREYEQYF.

The chain is built from TRBV4-3 and TRBJ2-2, with 7 bases matching TRBD1. This CDR3 region has 15 residues. V was clipped by 5 bases and J by 1 base; unmatched bases: 4. Germline lookup yields CDR1 LGHNA and CDR2 YSLEER. CDR3 protein: CASSVRTGNTGELFF. The CDR3 nucleotides read TGCGCCAGCAGCGTTCGGACAGGGAACACCGGGGAGCTGTTTTTT.

The chain joins TRBV6-5 to TRBJ1-5, with D unclear. CDR3 length: 13 residues. Per germline, CDR1 MNHEY and CDR2 SVGAGI. V lost 10 bases to trimming and J lost 0 bases, with 10 bases between them. CDR3 bases: TGTGCCACGCACGGTCATAGCAATCAGCCCCAGCATTTT. It encodes CATHGHSNQPQHF.

The chain has TRBV9 and TRBJ2-1; D not resolved. Trimming stripped 4 bases from V and 5 bases from J, with 19 bases between. In germline, CDR1 is SGDLS, CDR2 YYNGEE. The CDR3 is 16 residues long. This CDR3 is CASSTTVQLSNNEQFF. Written as DNA, the CDR3 is TGTGCCAGCAGCACTACCGTCCAATTGTCCAACAATGAGCAGTTCTTC. Full variable domain (rest looked up from reference TRBV9 and TRBJ2-1): DSGVTQTPKHLITATGQRVTLRCSPRSGDLSVYWYQQSLDQGLQFLIQYYNGEERAKGNILERFSAQQFPDLHSELNLSSLELGDSALYFCASSTTVQLSNNEQFFGPGTRLTVL.

CDR3 in DNA: TGTGCCAGCCAAGACACTAGCAATCAGCCCCAGCATTTT. Encoded protein: CASQDTSNQPQHF. The chain employs TRBV28 and TRBJ1-5; no clear D. There are 13 residues in the CDR3. The ends were cut back, 8 bases at V and 0 bases at J, with 8 bases in the middle. The germline gives CDR1 MDHEN, CDR2 SYDVKM.

V is TRBV16 and J is TRBJ1-5; 7 nucleotides match TRBD1. V trimming: 4 bases; J trimming: 7 bases; junction bases outside the gene matches: 10. CDR1 and CDR2 (germline): KGHSY, FQNENV. This CDR3 spans 15 amino acids. The CDR3 sequence is CASSRDYRGSQPQHF. CDR3 DNA sequence: TGTGCCAGCAGCCGAGACTACAGGGGCAGCCAGCCCCAGCATTTT.

The chain uses TRBV28 and TRBJ2-1; 7 bases line up with TRBD2. J was trimmed by 2 bases and V by 5 bases; bases with no gene match: 0. This CDR3 comprises 13 residues. Germline CDR1 and CDR2: MDHEN and SYDVKM. The chain's CDR3 is CASSLAAYNEQFF. In nucleotides, the CDR3 is TGTGCCAGCAGTCTAGCGGCCTACAATGAGCAGTTCTTC.

The CDR3 here is CASSNDRVSNQPQHF. The CDR3 bases are TGTGCCAGTAGTAACGACAGGGTTAGCAATCAGCCCCAGCATTTT. The gene calls are TRBV19 and TRBJ1-5; 7 bases are a match to TRBD1. CDR1 is LNHDA and CDR2 is SQIVND in the germline V gene (reference sequence). V lost 4 bases, J lost 0 bases, and 3 bases stayed unmatched. This CDR3 region has 15 residues.

The chain's CDR3 is CASHSGQGINEQFF. The CDR3 DNA reads TGTGCCAGTCACTCGGGACAGGGGATTAATGAGCAGTTCTTC. The chain links TRBV19 to TRBJ2-1, with 10 positions matching TRBD1. V lost 8 bases and J lost 7; bases outside the gene matches: 8. Germline CDR1 and CDR2: LNHDA and SQIVND (reference sequence). The CDR3 has 14 residues.

V gene TRBV5-8 combines with J gene TRBJ2-7, with 7 nucleotides matching TRBD1. Germline CDR1 is SGHTS and CDR2 is YDEGEE. V shed 4 bases and J 2 bases; nucleotides not matched to a gene: 9. This CDR3 contains 15 residues. Here the CDR3 reads CASSLGQAVPYEQYF. The CDR3, as DNA: TGTGCCAGCAGCCTCGGACAGGCAGTCCCCTACGAGCAGTACTTC.

The table lists this clone with a count of one. V usage is TRBV7-9 and J usage is TRBJ1-5; 9 nucleotides agree with TRBD1. J gave up 7 bases and V 9 bases, and 7 bases lay outside the gene matches. This CDR3 spans 13 amino acids. Germline lookup yields CDR1 SEHNR and CDR2 FQNEAQ (reference sequence). For the CDR3, the DNA is TGTGCCAGTACCTCACAGGGGGCCCAGCCCCAGCATTTT. Residues: CASTSQGAQPQHF.

V is TRBV5-1 and J is TRBJ1-5; D is ambiguous. V lost 4 bases, J lost 7 bases, and 18 bases lay in between. The CDR3 runs 15 residues. Germline V gene sequence: CDR1 SGHRS, CDR2 YFSETQ. This chain's CDR3 is CASSPSGSSGQPQHF. CDR3 in DNA: TGCGCCAGCAGCCCCTCCGGGTCCTCTGGGCAGCCCCAGCATTTT. Full variable domain (missing parts from reference TRBV5-1 and TRBJ1-5): KAGVTQTPRYLIKTRGQQVTLSCSPISGHRSVSWYQQTPGQGLQFLFEYFSETQRNKGNFPGRFSGRQFSNSRSEMNVSTLELGDSALYLCASSPSGSSGQPQHFGDGTRLSIL.

The V gene is TRBV6-1, the J gene TRBJ2-2, with a possible D match to TRBD1 (5 bases). The CDR3 spans 15 residues. V lost 6 bases and J 2 bases, leaving 13 bases between the germline ends. The germline V gene encodes CDR1 MNHNS and CDR2 SASEGT. The CDR3 is CASSLTGLNTGELFF. The CDR3 DNA is TGTGCCAGCAGCCTAACAGGCCTCAACACCGGGGAGCTGTTTTTT.

This sequence joins TRBV5-1 and TRBJ2-4; 8 bases are a match to TRBD2. The ends lost 4 bases at V and 0 bases at J; junction bases unmatched: 9. Germline V gene data show CDR1 as SGHRS and CDR2 as YFSETQ. This CDR3 comprises 17 residues. The CDR3 DNA reads TGCGCCAGCAGCCCTGAGGTAGCGGGATTAGCCAAAAACATTCAGTACTTC. It is translated as CASSPEVAGLAKNIQYF.

The CDR3 protein is CASSQGGGETQYF. CDR3 nucleotide sequence: TGCGCCAGCAGTCAGGGAGGGGGGGAGACCCAGTACTTC. The gene calls are TRBV4-3 and TRBJ2-5, with a possible D match to TRBD2 (7 bases). The CDR3 has 13 amino acids. Trimming took off 6 bases at V and 5 bases at J, with 13 bases between the two ends. Germline V gene data show CDR1 as LGHNA and CDR2 as YSLEER.